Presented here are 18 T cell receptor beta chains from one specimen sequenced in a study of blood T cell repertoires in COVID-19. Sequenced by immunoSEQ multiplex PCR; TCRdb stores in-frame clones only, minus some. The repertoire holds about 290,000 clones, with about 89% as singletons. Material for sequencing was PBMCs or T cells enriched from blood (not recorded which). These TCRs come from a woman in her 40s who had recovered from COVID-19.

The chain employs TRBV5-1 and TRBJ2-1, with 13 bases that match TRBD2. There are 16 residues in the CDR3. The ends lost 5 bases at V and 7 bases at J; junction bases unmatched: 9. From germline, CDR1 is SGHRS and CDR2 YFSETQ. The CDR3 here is CASSLTSGRAKNEQFF. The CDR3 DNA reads TGCGCCAGCAGTCTAACTAGCGGGAGGGCCAAGAATGAGCAGTTCTTC.

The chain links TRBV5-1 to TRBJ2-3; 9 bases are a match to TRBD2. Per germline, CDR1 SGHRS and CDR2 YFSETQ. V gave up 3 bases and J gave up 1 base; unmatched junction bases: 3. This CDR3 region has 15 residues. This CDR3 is CASSSGLAGTDTQYF. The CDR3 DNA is TGCGCCAGCAGCTCGGGACTAGCCGGCACAGATACGCAGTATTTT.

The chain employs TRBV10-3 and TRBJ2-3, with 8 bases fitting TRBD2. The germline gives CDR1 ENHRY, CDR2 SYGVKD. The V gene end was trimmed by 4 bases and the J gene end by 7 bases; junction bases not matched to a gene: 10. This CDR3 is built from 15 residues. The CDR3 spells CAISGAGGRKNTQYF. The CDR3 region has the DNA TGTGCCATCAGTGGGGCTGGCGGGAGGAAAAATACGCAGTATTTT.

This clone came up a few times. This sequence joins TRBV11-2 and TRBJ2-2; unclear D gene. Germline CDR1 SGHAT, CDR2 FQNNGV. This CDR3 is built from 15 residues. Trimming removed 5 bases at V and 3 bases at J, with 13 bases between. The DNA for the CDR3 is TGTGCCAGCAGCCCGTTGGCTCGGGACACCGGGGAGCTGTTTTTT. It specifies CASSPLARDTGELFF.

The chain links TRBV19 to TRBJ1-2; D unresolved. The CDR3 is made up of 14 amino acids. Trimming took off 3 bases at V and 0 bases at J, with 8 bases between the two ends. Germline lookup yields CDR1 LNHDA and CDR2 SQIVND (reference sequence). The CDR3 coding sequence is TGTGCCAGTAGTATCAGTGAAGCTAACTATGGCTACACCTTC. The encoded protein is CASSISEANYGYTF.

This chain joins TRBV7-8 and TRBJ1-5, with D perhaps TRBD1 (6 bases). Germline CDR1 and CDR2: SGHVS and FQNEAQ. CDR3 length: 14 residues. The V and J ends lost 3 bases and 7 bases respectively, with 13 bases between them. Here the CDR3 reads CASSLRAGEQPQHF. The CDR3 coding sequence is TGTGCCAGCAGCTTGCGGGCAGGGGAGCAGCCCCAGCATTTT.

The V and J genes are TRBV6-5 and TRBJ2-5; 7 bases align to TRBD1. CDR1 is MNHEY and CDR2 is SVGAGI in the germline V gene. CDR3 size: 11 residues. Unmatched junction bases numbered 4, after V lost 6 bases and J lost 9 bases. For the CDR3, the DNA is TGTGCCAGCAGCTACCAGGGGGCCCAGTACTTC. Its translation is CASSYQGAQYF.

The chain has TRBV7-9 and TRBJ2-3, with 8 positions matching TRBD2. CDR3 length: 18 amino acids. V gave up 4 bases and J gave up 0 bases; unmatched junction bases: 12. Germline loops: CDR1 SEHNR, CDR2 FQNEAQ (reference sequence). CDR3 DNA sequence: TGTGCCAGCAGCTCCCCGGGGGGGCAGGGCCTCAGCACAGATACGCAGTATTTT. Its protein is CASSSPGGQGLSTDTQYF.

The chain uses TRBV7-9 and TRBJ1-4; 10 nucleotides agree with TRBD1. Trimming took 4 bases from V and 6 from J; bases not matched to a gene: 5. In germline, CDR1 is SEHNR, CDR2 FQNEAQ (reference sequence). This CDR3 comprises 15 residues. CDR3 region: CASSYRDRGYEKLFF. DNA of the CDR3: TGTGCCAGCAGCTACCGGGACAGGGGTTATGAAAAACTGTTTTTT.

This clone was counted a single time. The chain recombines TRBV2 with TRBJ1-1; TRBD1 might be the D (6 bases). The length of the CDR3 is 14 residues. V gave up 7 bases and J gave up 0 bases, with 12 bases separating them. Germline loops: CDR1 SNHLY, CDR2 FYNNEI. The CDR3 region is CASNHQGLNTEAFF. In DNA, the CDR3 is TGTGCCAGCAATCACCAGGGGTTGAACACTGAAGCTTTCTTT.

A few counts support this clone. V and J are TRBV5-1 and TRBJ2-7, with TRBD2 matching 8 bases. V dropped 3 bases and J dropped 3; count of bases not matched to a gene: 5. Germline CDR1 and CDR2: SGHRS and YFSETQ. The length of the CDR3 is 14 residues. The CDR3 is CASSWLTSDYEQYF. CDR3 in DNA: TGCGCCAGCAGCTGGCTGACTAGCGACTACGAGCAGTACTTC.

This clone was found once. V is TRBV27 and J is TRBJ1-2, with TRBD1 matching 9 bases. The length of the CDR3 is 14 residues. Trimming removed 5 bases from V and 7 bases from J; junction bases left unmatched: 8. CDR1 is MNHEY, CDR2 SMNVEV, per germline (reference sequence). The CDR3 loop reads CASSKRTGEAGYTF. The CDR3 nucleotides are TGTGCCAGCAGTAAAAGGACAGGGGAGGCTGGCTACACCTTC.

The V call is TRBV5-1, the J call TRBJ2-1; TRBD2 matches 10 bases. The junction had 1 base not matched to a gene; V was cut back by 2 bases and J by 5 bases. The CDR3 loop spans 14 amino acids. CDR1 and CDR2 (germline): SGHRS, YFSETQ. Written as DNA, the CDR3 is TGCGCCAGCAGCTTCCTAGCGGGAGACAATGAGCAGTTCTTC. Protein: CASSFLAGDNEQFF.

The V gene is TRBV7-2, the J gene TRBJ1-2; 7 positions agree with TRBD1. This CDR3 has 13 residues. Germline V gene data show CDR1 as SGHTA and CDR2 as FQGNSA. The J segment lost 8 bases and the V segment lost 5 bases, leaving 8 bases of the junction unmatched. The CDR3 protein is CASSPGGGRGYTF. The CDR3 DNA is TGTGCCAGCAGCCCAGGAGGGGGCCGGGGCTACACCTTC.

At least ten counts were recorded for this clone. Written as DNA, the CDR3 is TGTGCCAGCAGCTTCGTCAGGGGTGAAAAACTGTTTTTT. This translates into CASSFVRGEKLFF. The chain employs TRBV11-1 and TRBJ1-4; D possibly corresponds to TRBD1 (6 bases). Germline V lookup: CDR1 SGHAT, CDR2 FQDESV (reference sequence). The V end was cut by 3 bases, the J end by 7 bases, with 9 bases between. The CDR3 has 13 residues. Full variable domain (missing parts from reference TRBV11-1 and TRBJ1-4): EAEVAQSPRYKITEKSQAVAFWCDPISGHATLYWYRQILGQGPELLVQFQDESVVDDSQLPKDRFSAERLKGVDSTLKIQPAELGDSAMYLCASSFVRGEKLFFGSGTQLSVL.

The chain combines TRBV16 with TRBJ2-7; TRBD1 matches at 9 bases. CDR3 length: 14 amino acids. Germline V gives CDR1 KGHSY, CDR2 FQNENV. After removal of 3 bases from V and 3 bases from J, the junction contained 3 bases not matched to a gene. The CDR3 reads CASSQGQGFYEQYF. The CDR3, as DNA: TGTGCCAGCAGCCAGGGACAGGGTTTCTACGAGCAGTACTTC.

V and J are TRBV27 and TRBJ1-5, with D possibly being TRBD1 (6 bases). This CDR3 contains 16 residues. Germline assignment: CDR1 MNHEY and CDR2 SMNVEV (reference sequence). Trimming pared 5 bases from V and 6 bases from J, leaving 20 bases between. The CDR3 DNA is TGTGCCAGCAGTCCATTACCGGACAGTCTAGGTCAGCCCCAGCATTTT. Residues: CASSPLPDSLGQPQHF.

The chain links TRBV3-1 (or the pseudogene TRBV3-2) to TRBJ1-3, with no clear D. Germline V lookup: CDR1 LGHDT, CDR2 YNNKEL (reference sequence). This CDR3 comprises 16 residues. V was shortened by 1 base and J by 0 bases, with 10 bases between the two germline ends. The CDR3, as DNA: TGTGCCAGCAGCCAAGGGCACGCCGCCTCTGGAAACACCATATATTTT. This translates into CASSQGHAASGNTIYF.